Sequencing of this TCR beta chain was carried out in a study of chemoradiotherapy in HPV16-positive cancers. Across the study: A couple of HPV16-positive patients' cells yielded candidate HPV-specific clones and common motifs.

Method: immunoSEQ multiplex PCR; TCRdb's copy keeps in-frame clones and lacks some. The data show approximately 20,000 clones, roughly 89% seen once. Repertoires were sampled repeatedly during chemoradiotherapy. The sample in question was blood, obtained from a patient who underwent chemoradiotherapy. The clonotype originates from a human donor with HPV-associated anogenital cancer.

The CDR3 DNA reads TGTGCCAGTAACGAGGGGGCGCAGTCTCGTGGCTACACCTTC. Amino acids: CASNEGAQSRGYTF. V gene TRBV19 combines with J gene TRBJ1-2, with 7 bases matching TRBD1. Germline-derived CDR1 and CDR2 are LNHDA and SQIVND (reference sequence). CDR3 length: 14 amino acids. Trimming took 7 bases from V and 7 from J; bases not matched to a gene: 12.